This TCR beta chain was recovered during a study of blood T cell repertoires in COVID-19. About the research overall: The United States, Italy and Spain supplied acute and convalescent COVID-19 samples. The analysed material was cDNA or gDNA that came from T cells, B-cell-depleted T cells, or PBMCs.

In the original workflow: For nucleated cells, counts were estimated from reference gene primer amplification. Sequencing used immunoSEQ multiplex PCR; TCRdb keeps in-frame clones, though not all of them. The V and J calls and clone size were taken over from that table, and D and trimming were inferred from the DNA. The table has nearly 350,000 clones, roughly 90% seen once. J gave up 4 bases and V 5 bases, and 11 bases lay outside the gene matches. This CDR3 contains 16 residues. Germline-derived CDR1 and CDR2 are SGHAT and FQNNGV. Seattle participants joined during active infection and were tracked over time.

The chain employs TRBV11-2 and TRBJ2-3; 8 positions match TRBD2. This receptor was identified in a woman aged 70 to 79 with COVID-19, enrolled during active disease. The sequenced material came from peripheral blood. This CDR3 reads CASSHPGQLAADTQYF. CDR3 nucleotide sequence: TGTGCCAGCAGCCACCCTGGCCAACTAGCGGCAGATACGCAGTATTTT. Full variable domain (outside the CDR3, taken from reference TRBV11-2 and TRBJ2-3): EAGVAQSPRYKIIEKRQSVAFWCNPISGHATLYWYQQILGQGPKLLIQFQNNGVVDDSQLPKDRFSAERLKGVDSTLKIQPAKLEDSAVYLCASSHPGQLAADTQYFGPGTRLTVL.